This TCR beta chain emerged from a study of blood T cell repertoires in COVID-19. The overall study: Sources were T cells, B-cell-depleted T cells, or PBMCs; the material itself was cDNA or gDNA.

Between the trimmed V and J ends, which lost 6 bases and 3 bases, there was a span of 8 bases. CDR3 length: 12 amino acids. Germline V CDR1 and CDR2: SEHNR, FQNEAQ (reference sequence). Authors' processing steps: How many nucleated cells were present was estimated from reference gene primer amplification. Clones were read by immunoSEQ multiplex PCR, and TCRdb kept only the in-frame ones, dropping some. D and trimming were read from the DNA, whereas the V and J calls and clone size are those reported in that table. The table has under 75,000 clones, more than 75% seen once. The receptor was derived from a woman aged 55-69 years with acute or convalescent COVID-19. Material for sequencing was peripheral blood. The genes are TRBV7-9 and TRBJ1-2; TRBD1 is a possible D gene (6 bases). CDR3 in DNA: TGTGCCAGCAGAGGGGGGGACTATGGCTACACCTTC. It specifies CASRGGDYGYTF. The full variable domain, completed using reference TRBV7-9 and TRBJ1-2, is DTGVSQNPRHKITKRGQNVTFRCDPISEHNRLYWYRQTLGQGPEFLTYFQNEAQLEKSRLLSDRFSAERPKGSFSTLEIQRTEQGDSAMYLCASRGGDYGYTFGSGTRLTVV.